This T cell receptor beta chain came from a study of beta chain features in type 1 diabetes. Study results and caveats: Researchers cautioned that cDNA sequencing could over-represent cells with high TCR expression.

Staining for CD45RO/CCR7/CD25/CD127/CD95/CD27 allowed sorting of CD4+ naive, central memory, regulatory and stem cell-like memory cells. The V gene's germline CDR1 is SGHRS and CDR2 YFSETQ. V shed 6 bases, J shed 3 bases, and the junction held 15 bases outside the gene matches. The CDR3 length is 17 residues. To note about this clone: Antigen unknown.

Every bit of the isolated RNA underwent reverse transcription, so sequencing read expressed TCRB transcripts. The data were produced by immunoSEQ multiplex PCR, yet TCRdb's version contains in-frame clones alone and is incomplete. The sample carries about 620,000 clones, about 14% recorded once. The TCR sequence derives from a young man in good health. J is TRBJ1-5 and V is TRBV5-1; 7 bases align to TRBD1. Material: naive CD4+ T cells from blood. The CDR3 loop is CASNQKRGGANNQPQHF. The CDR3 bases are TGCGCCAGCAACCAAAAAAGAGGGGGCGCGAACAATCAGCCCCAGCATTTT. Combining the CDR3 with reference TRBV5-1 and TRBJ1-5 gives the whole variable domain KAGVTQTPRYLIKTRGQQVTLSCSPISGHRSVSWYQQTPGQGLQFLFEYFSETQRNKGNFPGRFSGRQFSNSRSEMNVSTLELGDSALYLCASNQKRGGANNQPQHFGDGTRLSIL.